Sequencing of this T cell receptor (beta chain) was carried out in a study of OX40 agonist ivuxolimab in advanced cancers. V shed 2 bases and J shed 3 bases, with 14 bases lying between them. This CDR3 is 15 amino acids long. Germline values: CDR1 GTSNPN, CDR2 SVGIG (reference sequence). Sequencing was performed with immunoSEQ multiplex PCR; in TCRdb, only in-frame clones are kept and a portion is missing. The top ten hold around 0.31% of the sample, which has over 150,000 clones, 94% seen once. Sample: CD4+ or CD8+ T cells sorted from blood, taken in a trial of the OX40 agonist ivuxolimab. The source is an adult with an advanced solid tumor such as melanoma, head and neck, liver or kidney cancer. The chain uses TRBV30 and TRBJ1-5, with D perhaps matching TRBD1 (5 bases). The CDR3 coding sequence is TGTGCCTGGAGTAAAGGGACGTGGAACAATCAGCCCCAGCATTTT. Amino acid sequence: CAWSKGTWNNQPQHF.